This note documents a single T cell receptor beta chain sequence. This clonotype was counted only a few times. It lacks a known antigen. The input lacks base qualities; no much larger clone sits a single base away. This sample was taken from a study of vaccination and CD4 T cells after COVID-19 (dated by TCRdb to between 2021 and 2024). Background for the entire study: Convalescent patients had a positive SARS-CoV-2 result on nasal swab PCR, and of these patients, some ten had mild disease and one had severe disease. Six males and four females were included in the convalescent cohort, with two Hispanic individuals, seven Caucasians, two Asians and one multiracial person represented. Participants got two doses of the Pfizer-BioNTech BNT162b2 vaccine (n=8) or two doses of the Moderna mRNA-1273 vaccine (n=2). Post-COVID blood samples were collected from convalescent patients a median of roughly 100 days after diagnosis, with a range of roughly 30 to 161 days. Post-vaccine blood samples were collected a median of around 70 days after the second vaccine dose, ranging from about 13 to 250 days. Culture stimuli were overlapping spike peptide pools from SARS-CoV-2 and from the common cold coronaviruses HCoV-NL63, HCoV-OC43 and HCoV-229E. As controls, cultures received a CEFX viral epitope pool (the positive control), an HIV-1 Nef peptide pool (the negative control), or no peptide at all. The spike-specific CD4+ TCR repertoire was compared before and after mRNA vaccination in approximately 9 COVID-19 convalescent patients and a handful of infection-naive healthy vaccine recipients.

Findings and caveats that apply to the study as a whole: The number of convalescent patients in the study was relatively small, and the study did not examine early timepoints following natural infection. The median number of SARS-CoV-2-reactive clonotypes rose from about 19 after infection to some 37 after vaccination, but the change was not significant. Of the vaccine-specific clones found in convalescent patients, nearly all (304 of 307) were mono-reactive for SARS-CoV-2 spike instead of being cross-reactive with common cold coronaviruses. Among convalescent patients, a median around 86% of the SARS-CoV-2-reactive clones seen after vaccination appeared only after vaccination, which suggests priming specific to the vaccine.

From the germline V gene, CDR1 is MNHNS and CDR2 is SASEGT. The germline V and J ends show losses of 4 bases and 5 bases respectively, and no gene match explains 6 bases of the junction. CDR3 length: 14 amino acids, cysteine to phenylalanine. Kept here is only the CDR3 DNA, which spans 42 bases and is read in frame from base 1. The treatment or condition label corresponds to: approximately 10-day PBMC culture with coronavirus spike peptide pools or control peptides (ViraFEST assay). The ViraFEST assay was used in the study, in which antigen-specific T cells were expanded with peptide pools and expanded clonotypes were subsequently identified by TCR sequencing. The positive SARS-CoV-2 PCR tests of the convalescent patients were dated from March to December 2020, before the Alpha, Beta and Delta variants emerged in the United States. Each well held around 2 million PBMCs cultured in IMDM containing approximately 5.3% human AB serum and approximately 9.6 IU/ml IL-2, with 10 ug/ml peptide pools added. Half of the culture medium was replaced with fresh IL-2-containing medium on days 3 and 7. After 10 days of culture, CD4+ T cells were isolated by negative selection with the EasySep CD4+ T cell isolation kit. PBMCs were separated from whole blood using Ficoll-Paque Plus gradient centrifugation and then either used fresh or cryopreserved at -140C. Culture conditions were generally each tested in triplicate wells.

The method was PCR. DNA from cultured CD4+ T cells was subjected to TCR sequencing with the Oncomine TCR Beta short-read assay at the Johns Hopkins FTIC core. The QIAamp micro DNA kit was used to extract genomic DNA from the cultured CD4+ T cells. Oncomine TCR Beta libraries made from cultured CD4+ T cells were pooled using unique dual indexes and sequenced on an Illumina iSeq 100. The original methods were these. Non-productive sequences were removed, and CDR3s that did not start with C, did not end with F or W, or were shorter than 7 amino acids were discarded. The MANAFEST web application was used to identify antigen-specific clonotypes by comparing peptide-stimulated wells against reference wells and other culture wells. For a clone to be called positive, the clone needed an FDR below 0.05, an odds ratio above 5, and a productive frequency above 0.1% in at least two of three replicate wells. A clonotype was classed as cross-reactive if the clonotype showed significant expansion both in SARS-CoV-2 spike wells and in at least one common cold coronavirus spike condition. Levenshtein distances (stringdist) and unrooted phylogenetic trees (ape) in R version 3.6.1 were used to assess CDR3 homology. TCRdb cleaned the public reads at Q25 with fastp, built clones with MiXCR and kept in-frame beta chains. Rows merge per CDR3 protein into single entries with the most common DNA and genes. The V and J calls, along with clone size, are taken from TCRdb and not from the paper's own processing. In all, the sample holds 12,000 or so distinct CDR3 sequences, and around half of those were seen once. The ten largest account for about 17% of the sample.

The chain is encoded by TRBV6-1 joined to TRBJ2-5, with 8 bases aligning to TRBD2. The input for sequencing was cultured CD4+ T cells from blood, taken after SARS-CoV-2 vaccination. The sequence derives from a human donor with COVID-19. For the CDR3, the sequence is CASSAGLVLETQYF. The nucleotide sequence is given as TGTGCCAGCAGTGCGGGACTAGTTCTGGAGACCCAGTACTTC.